The 26 T cell receptor beta chains presented below share a single source sample, sequenced in a study of naive and memory T cell subsets. Four PCR rounds used nested alpha and beta constant region primers plus the SP2 primer. TCRdb redid the calling of the 5' RACE reads with MiXCR, one entry per CDR3 protein. The repertoire has approximately 58,000 distinct CDR3 sequences, over 7% of them found once; the top ten carry about a tenth. TCR cDNA received a 3' ligated oligonucleotide that carried a UMI. These receptors were collected from a male donor in good health.

The table lists this clonotype with a few counts. CDR3 sequence (DNA): TGTGCCAGCAGTTTGACAGGGCCTAACACTGAAGCTTTCTTT. It specifies CASSLTGPNTEAFF. The chain has TRBV27 and TRBJ1-1, with 7 nucleotides matching TRBD1. Per germline, CDR1 MNHEY and CDR2 SMNVEV (reference sequence). This CDR3 region has 14 residues. V shed 3 bases and J 2 bases; nucleotides not matched to a gene: 3.

This clonotype has just one count. With a much larger clone just one base away, this may be a read error. V and J are TRBV6-1 and TRBJ2-3; either TRBD1 or TRBD2 may fit D (5 bases each). The length of the CDR3 is 16 residues. CDR1 is MNHNS, CDR2 SASEGT, per germline. V lost 5 bases, J lost 2 bases, and 17 bases lay in between. The chain's CDR3 is CASSSKVGTTTDTQYF. In DNA, the CDR3 is TGTGCCAGCAGTTCGAAAGTCGGGACCACCACAGATACGCAGTATTTT.

V usage is TRBV14 and J usage is TRBJ1-1, with D uncertain. CDR1 is SGHDN, CDR2 FVKESK, per germline. The V gene lost 0 bases and the J gene lost 3 bases, with 5 bases spanning the gap. This CDR3 spans 13 amino acids. The CDR3 bases are TGTGCCAGCAGCCAAGAAAGATACACTGAAGCTTTCTTT. Its protein is CASSQERYTEAFF.

For this clonotype: A much larger clone differs by one base, so this may be a read error. This chain links TRBV19 with TRBJ1-1; tentatively, D is TRBD1 (5 bases). Germline CDR1 LNHDA, CDR2 SQIVND (reference sequence). This CDR3 is 13 amino acids long. CDR3: CASSFRDYTEASF. The DNA for the CDR3 is TGTGCCAGTAGTTTCCGGGACTACACTGAAGCTTCCTTT.

The rearrangement joins TRBV19 to TRBJ1-2; possible D gene TRBD1, 5 bases. The CDR3 covers 20 residues. The V end was cut by 4 bases, the J end by 0 bases, with 27 bases between. Germline CDR1 LNHDA, CDR2 SQIVND (reference sequence). The CDR3 loop reads CASSTSRVGGRRNSNYGYTF. CDR3 bases: TGTGCCAGTAGTACCTCCAGGGTTGGGGGACGAAGAAATTCTAACTATGGCTACACCTTC.

The sample holds a few counts of this clonotype. The CDR3 DNA is TGTGCCAGCTCACCACAAGACGGCTACGAGCAGTACTTC. It translates to CASSPQDGYEQYF. V usage is TRBV18 and J usage is TRBJ2-7; D is uncertain. V was shortened by 1 base and J by 3 bases, with 7 bases between the two germline ends. The CDR3 contains 13 residues. Germline CDR1 reads KGHSH; CDR2 reads LQKENI.

This clonotype was found a few times. This chain joins TRBV10-1 and TRBJ2-5; no definite D call. V was pared by 2 bases and J by 1 base, with 5 bases between. CDR3 size: 13 residues. Germline CDR1 WNHNN, CDR2 SYGVQD (reference sequence). In DNA, the CDR3 is TGCGCCAGCAGTGAGATGACCCAAGAGACCCAGTACTTC. It encodes CASSEMTQETQYF.

This clonotype was detected many times. V gene TRBV14 combines with J gene TRBJ2-1; 8 positions match TRBD1. Germline V gene sequence: CDR1 SGHDN, CDR2 FVKESK. There are 15 residues in the CDR3. After removal of 6 bases from V and 8 bases from J, the junction contained 12 bases not matched to a gene. The CDR3: CASSAGQERFDEQFF. The CDR3 DNA is TGTGCCAGCAGTGCGGGACAGGAGCGGTTCGATGAGCAGTTCTTC.

The V and J genes are TRBV7-8 and TRBJ1-2, with 7 bases that match TRBD1. The CDR3 has 15 amino acids. V gave up 1 base and J gave up 2 bases; unmatched junction bases: 4. CDR1 is SGHVS, CDR2 FQNEAQ, per germline. CDR3 protein: CASSLGTGQNYGYTF. The CDR3 nucleotides are TGTGCCAGCAGCTTAGGGACAGGACAGAACTATGGCTACACCTTC.

This clonotype has a handful of counts. This rearrangement joins TRBV27 to TRBJ2-7; 13 nucleotides match TRBD2. The CDR3 consists of 17 residues. Germline lookup yields CDR1 MNHEY and CDR2 SMNVEV (reference sequence). With 5 bases clipped from V and 0 bases from J, the junction kept 7 bases outside the gene matches. The CDR3 DNA is TGTGCCAGCAGTCCGAGACTAGCGGGAGGTAGCTCCTACGAGCAGTACTTC. It specifies CASSPRLAGGSSYEQYF.

V gene TRBV7-9 combines with J gene TRBJ2-3; tentatively, D is TRBD1 (5 bases). There are 13 residues in the CDR3. Per germline, CDR1 SEHNR and CDR2 FQNEAQ (reference sequence). The ends were cut back, 5 bases at V and 8 bases at J, with 14 bases in the middle. This CDR3 reads CASSRSERGTQYF. The DNA of the CDR3 is TGTGCCAGCAGCCGTAGTGAAAGGGGTACGCAGTATTTT.

This clonotype has a handful of counts. This chain connects TRBV12-5 to TRBJ2-1; 12 bases are shared with TRBD2. V trimming: 4 bases; J trimming: 7 bases; junction bases outside the gene matches: 5. Germline-derived CDR1 and CDR2 are LGHNT and FRNRAP. CDR3 length: 15 residues. The CDR3 sequence is CASGSPSGGANEQFF. CDR3 DNA sequence: TGTGCTAGTGGTTCCCCTAGCGGGGGGGCTAATGAGCAGTTCTTC.

The DNA of the CDR3 is TGTGCCAGCAGTACTCTAGCGGGAGGACCCTACGAGCAGTACTTC. Translation: CASSTLAGGPYEQYF. The chain recombines TRBV6-5 with TRBJ2-7, with 11 bases that match TRBD2. The CDR3 has 15 residues. V lost 5 bases to trimming and J lost 2 bases; unmatched junction nucleotides: 5. Germline V lookup: CDR1 MNHEY, CDR2 SVGAGI.

This clonotype was recorded at least ten times. J is TRBJ2-7 and V is TRBV3-1, with TRBD2 matching over 13 bases. The CDR3 has 16 amino acids. Germline V CDR1 and CDR2: LGHDT, YNNKEL (reference sequence). Trimming took 1 base from V and 5 from J; bases not matched to a gene: 5. This chain's CDR3 is CASSQAWTSGSNEQYF. The CDR3, as DNA: TGTGCCAGCAGCCAAGCCTGGACTAGCGGGAGTAACGAGCAGTACTTC.

In this sample, this clonotype turned up many times. The V call is TRBV29-1, the J call TRBJ2-7, with 8 bases aligning to TRBD1. CDR1 is SQVTM, CDR2 ANQGSEA, per germline. There are 14 residues in the CDR3. Trimming at V came to 0 bases and at J to 9 bases, leaving 10 bases not matched to a gene. CDR3 DNA sequence: TGCAGCGTTGAAGACTGGACAGGGTCCGGTTGGCAGTACTTC. As protein: CSVEDWTGSGWQYF.

This clonotype has just a few counts. The V call is TRBV29-1, the J call TRBJ1-5, with D maybe TRBD1 (5 bases). From germline, CDR1 is SQVTM and CDR2 ANQGSEA. The CDR3 is 15 residues long. V was cut by 6 bases and J by 2 bases, with 17 bases left in between. The CDR3 DNA follows: TGCAGCGTCAGGGAGGGGTTAGCGGGCAATCAGCCCCAGCATTTT. Protein: CSVREGLAGNQPQHF.

This clonotype was found many times. This rearrangement joins TRBV13 to TRBJ1-2; 10 nucleotides agree with TRBD1. CDR3 length: 16 amino acids. V shed 1 base, J shed 3 bases, and the junction held 5 bases outside the gene matches. The V gene's germline CDR1 is PRHDT and CDR2 FYEKMQ (reference sequence). CDR3 bases: TGTGCCAGCAGCTTAGCGGGACAGGGGAGGCACTATGGCTACACCTTC. Encoded protein: CASSLAGQGRHYGYTF. The variable domain in full, completed from reference TRBV13 and TRBJ1-2, reads AAGVIQSPRHLIKEKRETATLKCYPIPRHDTVYWYQQGPGQDPQFLISFYEKMQSDKGSIPDRFSAQQFSDYHSELNMSSLELGDSALYFCASSLAGQGRHYGYTFGSGTRLTVV.

This clonotype came up a few times. The chain joins TRBV13 to TRBJ2-3; D is perhaps TRBD1 (5 bases). Trimming cost V 4 bases and J 6 bases, with 11 bases left between them. The CDR3 contains 13 residues. In germline, CDR1 is PRHDT, CDR2 FYEKMQ (reference sequence). The CDR3, as DNA: TGTGCCAGCAGCTCTGGGGCGGCGGATACGCAGTATTTT. This gives the protein CASSSGAADTQYF.

This sequence joins TRBV25-1 and TRBJ2-2; TRBD1 agrees at 10 bases. Germline CDR1 MGHDK, CDR2 SYGVNS. The CDR3 contains 15 residues. Trimming at V came to 5 bases and at J to 6 bases, leaving 6 bases not matched to a gene. The CDR3 spells CASSNLGQGSGELFF. The CDR3, as DNA: TGTGCCAGCAGTAACCTGGGACAGGGGTCCGGGGAGCTGTTTTTT.

This chain uses TRBV2 with TRBJ2-3; possible D gene TRBD2, 7 bases. The V end was cut by 2 bases, the J end by 9 bases, with 15 bases between. This CDR3 has 14 amino acids. Germline loops: CDR1 SNHLY, CDR2 FYNNEI. The CDR3 DNA is TGTGCCAGCAGTGAACAAGGGGGGGCCATGACGCAGTATTTT. Protein sequence: CASSEQGGAMTQYF.

In its sample, this clonotype was seen a few times. V is TRBV19 and J is TRBJ1-1, with 10 bases matching TRBD1. Losses at the gene ends were 8 bases for V and 0 bases for J; bases not matched to a gene: 3. This CDR3 spans 14 amino acids. From germline, CDR1 is LNHDA and CDR2 SQIVND (reference sequence). The CDR3 sequence is CASWTGGLNTEAFF. CDR3 nucleotides: TGTGCCAGTTGGACAGGGGGGTTGAACACTGAAGCTTTCTTT.

The V gene is TRBV12-3 or TRBV12-4, the J gene TRBJ1-6; D ambiguous. V was pared by 5 bases and J by 6 bases, with 11 bases between. The CDR3 length is 14 residues. CDR3 amino acids: CASSLDGSNSPLHF. CDR3 in DNA: TGTGCCAGCAGTCTCGACGGGAGTAATTCACCCCTCCACTTT.

This clonotype showed up many times. The V and J genes are TRBV29-1 and TRBJ2-6, with TRBD1 as a possible D gene (6 bases). This CDR3 spans 15 amino acids. The germline gives CDR1 SQVTM, CDR2 ANQGSEA. V was clipped by 7 bases and J by 1 base, with 14 bases between them. CDR3 region: CSARDTLSGANVLTF. The CDR3 DNA sequence: TGCAGCGCCAGGGACACCTTATCTGGGGCCAACGTCCTGACTTTC.

This clonotype was observed a few times. This chain joins TRBV29-1 and TRBJ2-1; a weak D match, TRBD1 (5 bases). The germline V gene encodes CDR1 SQVTM and CDR2 ANQGSEA. Trimming pared 3 bases from V and 3 bases from J, leaving 9 bases between. This CDR3 has 13 residues. CDR3 DNA sequence: TGCAGCGTTGATTCGGACATCTACAATGAGCAGTTCTTC. This encodes CSVDSDIYNEQFF.

This clonotype showed up many times. The CDR3 here is CSAGTGTTQADTQYF. CDR3 DNA sequence: TGCAGTGCTGGAACCGGGACCACCCAGGCGGATACGCAGTATTTT. This chain connects TRBV20-1 to TRBJ2-3, with D perhaps matching TRBD1 or TRBD2 (5 bases each). The V gene's germline CDR1 is DFQATT and CDR2 SNEGSKA (reference sequence). Trimming removed 5 bases at V and 6 bases at J, with 21 bases between. There are 15 residues in the CDR3.

This clonotype occurred many times. This chain uses TRBV12-3 or TRBV12-4 with TRBJ2-3; 10 bases agree with TRBD1. Losses at the gene ends were 7 bases for V and 6 bases for J; bases not matched to a gene: 13. There are 16 residues in the CDR3. CDR3 region: CASTAGGRQGADTQYF. CDR3 coding DNA: TGTGCCAGCACCGCCGGGGGGAGACAGGGGGCGGATACGCAGTATTTT.